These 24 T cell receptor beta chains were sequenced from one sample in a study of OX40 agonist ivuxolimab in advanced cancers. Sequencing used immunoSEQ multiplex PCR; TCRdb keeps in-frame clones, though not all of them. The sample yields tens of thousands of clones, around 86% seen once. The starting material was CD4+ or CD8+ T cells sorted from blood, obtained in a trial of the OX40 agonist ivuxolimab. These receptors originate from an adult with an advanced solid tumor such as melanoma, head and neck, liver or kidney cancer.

This CDR3 is CASSIRRRDTEAFF. The CDR3 DNA is TGTGCCAGTAGTATCCGGCGGAGGGACACTGAAGCTTTCTTT. This chain uses TRBV19 with TRBJ1-1; D unresolved. CDR1 and CDR2 (germline): LNHDA, SQIVND (reference sequence). The CDR3 runs to 14 residues. Trimming shortened V by 3 bases and J by 3 bases, and 11 bases separated the two germline ends. Variable domain in full (rest from reference TRBV19 and TRBJ1-1): DGGITQSPKYLFRKEGQNVTLSCEQNLNHDAMYWYRQDPGQGLRLIYYSQIVNDFQKGDIAEGYSVSREKKESFPLTVTSAQKNPTAFYLCASSIRRRDTEAFFGQGTRLTVV.

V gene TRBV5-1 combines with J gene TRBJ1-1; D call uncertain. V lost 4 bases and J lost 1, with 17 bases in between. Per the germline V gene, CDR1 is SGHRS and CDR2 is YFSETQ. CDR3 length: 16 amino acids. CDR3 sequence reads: CASSPPGGGTNTEAFF. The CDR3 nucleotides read TGCGCCAGCAGCCCCCCGGGTGGTGGTACGAACACTGAAGCTTTCTTT.

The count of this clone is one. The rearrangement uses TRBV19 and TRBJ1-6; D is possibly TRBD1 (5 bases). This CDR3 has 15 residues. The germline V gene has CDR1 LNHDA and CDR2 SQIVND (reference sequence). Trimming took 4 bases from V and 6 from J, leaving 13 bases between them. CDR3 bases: TGTGCCAGTAGTAGGGGACCGGGACCTAATTCACCCCTCCACTTT. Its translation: CASSRGPGPNSPLHF.

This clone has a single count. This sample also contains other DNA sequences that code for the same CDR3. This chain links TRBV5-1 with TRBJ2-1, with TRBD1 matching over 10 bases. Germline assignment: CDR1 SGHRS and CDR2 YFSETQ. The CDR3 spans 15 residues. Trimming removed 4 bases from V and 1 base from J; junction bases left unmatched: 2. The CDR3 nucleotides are TGCGCCAGCAGCCCGGGACAGGGGTCCTACAATGAGCAGTTCTTC. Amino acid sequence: CASSPGQGSYNEQFF.

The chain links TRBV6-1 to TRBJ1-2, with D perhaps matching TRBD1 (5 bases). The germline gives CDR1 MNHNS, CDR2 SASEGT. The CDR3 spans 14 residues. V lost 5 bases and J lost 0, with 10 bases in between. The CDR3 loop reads CASSMDNSNYGYTF. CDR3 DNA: TGTGCCAGCAGTATGGACAACTCTAACTATGGCTACACCTTC.

The CDR3 region is CASSQDSPLRGTEAFF. CDR3 sequence (DNA): TGTGCCAGCTCCCAAGATTCCCCTTTGAGGGGCACTGAAGCTTTCTTT. The V and J genes are TRBV18 and TRBJ1-1, with D maybe TRBD1 (5 bases). Trimming left V 6 bases short and J 4 bases short, with 21 bases between. The length of the CDR3 is 16 residues. CDR1 is KGHSH, CDR2 LQKENI, per germline.

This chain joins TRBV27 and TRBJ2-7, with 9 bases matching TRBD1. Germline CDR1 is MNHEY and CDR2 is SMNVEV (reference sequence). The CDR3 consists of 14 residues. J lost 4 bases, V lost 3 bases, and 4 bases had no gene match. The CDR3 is CASSFDRGGYEQYF. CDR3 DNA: TGTGCCAGCAGTTTTGACAGGGGGGGGTACGAGCAGTACTTC.

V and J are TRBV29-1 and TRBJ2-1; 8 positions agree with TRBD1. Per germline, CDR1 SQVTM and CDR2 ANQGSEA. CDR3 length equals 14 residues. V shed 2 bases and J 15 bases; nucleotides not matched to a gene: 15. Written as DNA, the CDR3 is TGCAGCGTTGAATCGGGTGGAAGGACAGGGCGGTCGTTCTTC. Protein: CSVESGGRTGRSFF.

The CDR3 reads CASSLGSGSGGFPGTQYF. The CDR3 DNA reads TGTGCCAGCAGCTTAGGGTCCGGTAGCGGGGGGTTCCCGGGGACCCAGTACTTC. The genes are TRBV7-6 and TRBJ2-5; 10 nucleotides match TRBD2. Germline assignment: CDR1 SGHVS and CDR2 FNYEAQ. Germline trimming cut 1 base from V and 7 bases from J; bases unmatched to any gene: 15. The CDR3 has 18 residues.

This CDR3 reads CASSYWGTNYGYTF. For the CDR3, the DNA is TGTGCCAGCAGTTACTGGGGTACTAACTATGGCTACACCTTC. V usage is TRBV6-6 and J usage is TRBJ1-2, with D hard to call. The CDR3 is 14 residues long. Germline-derived CDR1 and CDR2 are MNHNY and SVGAGI (reference sequence). V shed 1 base and J shed 0 bases, with 6 bases lying between them.

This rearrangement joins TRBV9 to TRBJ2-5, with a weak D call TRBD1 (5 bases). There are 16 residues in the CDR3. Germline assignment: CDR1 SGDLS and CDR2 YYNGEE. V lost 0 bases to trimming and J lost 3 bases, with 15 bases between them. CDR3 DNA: TGTGCCAGCAGCGTAGCGTTTTGGGGCGGTGAAGAGACCCAGTACTTC. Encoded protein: CASSVAFWGGEETQYF.

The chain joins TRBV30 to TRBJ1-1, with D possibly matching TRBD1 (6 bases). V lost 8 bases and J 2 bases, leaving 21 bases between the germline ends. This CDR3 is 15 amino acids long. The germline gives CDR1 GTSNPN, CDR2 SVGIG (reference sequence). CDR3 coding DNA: TGTGCCCGCCGGGGGGGGGCGAATTCCAACACTGAAGCTTTCTTT. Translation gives CARRGGANSNTEAFF. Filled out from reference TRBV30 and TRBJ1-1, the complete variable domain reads SQTIHQWPATLVQPVGSPLSLECTVEGTSNPNLYWYRQAAGRGLQLLFYSVGIGQISSEVPQNLSASRPQDRQFILSSKKLLLSDSGFYLCARRGGANSNTEAFFGQGTRLTVV.

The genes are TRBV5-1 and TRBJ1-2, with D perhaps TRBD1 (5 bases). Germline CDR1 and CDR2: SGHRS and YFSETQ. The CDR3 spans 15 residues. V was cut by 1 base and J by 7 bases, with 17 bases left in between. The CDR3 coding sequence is TGCGCCAGCAGCTTGTTGAGTCAGGGCACAGGTGGCTACACCTTC. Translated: CASSLLSQGTGGYTF.

CDR3 sequence (DNA): TGTGCCAGCTCACCACCGTACCAGGGGGCAGTCACAGATACGCAGTATTTT. Its translation is CASSPPYQGAVTDTQYF. The chain carries TRBV18 and TRBJ2-3, with 8 positions matching TRBD1. The trim removed 0 bases at V and 2 bases at J, leaving 7 bases unmatched. Germline CDR1 KGHSH, CDR2 LQKENI. CDR3 size: 17 residues.

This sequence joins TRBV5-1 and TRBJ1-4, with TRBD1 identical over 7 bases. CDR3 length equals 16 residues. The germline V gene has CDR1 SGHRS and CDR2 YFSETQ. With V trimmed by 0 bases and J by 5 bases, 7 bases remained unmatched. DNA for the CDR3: TGCGCCAGCAGCTTGGTACCAGGGGGGATAAATGAAAAACTGTTTTTT. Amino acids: CASSLVPGGINEKLFF.

The CDR3 here is CASSPLFSSGYTF. The CDR3 region has the DNA TGTGCCAGCAGCCCTCTCTTTAGCTCTGGCTACACCTTC. This chain uses TRBV5-4 with TRBJ1-2; D gene uncertain. Trimming cost V 4 bases and J 7 bases, with 14 bases left between them. The CDR3 is 13 residues long. Per germline, CDR1 SGHNT and CDR2 YYREEE (reference sequence).

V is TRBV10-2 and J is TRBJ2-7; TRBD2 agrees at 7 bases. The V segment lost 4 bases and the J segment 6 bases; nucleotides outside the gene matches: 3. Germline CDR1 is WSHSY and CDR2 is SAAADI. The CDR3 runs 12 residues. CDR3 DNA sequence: TGCGCCAGCAGTGGCCCGGGGGGCGAGCAGTACTTC. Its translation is CASSGPGGEQYF.

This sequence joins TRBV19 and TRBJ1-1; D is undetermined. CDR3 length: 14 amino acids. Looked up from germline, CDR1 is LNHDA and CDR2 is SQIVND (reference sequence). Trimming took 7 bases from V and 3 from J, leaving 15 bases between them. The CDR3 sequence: CASNPSAGYTEAFF. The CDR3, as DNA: TGTGCCAGTAACCCCTCGGCGGGCTACACTGAAGCTTTCTTT.

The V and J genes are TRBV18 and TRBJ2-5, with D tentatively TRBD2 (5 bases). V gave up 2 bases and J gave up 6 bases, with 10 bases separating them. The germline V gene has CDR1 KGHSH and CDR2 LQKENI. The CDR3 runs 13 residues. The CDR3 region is CASSPGGPQTQYF. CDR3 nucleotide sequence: TGTGCCAGCTCACCAGGAGGTCCTCAGACCCAGTACTTC.

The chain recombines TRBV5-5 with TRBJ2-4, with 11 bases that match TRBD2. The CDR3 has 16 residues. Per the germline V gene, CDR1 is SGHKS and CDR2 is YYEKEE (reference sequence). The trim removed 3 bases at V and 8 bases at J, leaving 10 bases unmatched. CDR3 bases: TGTGCCAGCAGCTATAGCACTAGCGGGGGAGGGGACATTCAGTACTTC. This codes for CASSYSTSGGGDIQYF.

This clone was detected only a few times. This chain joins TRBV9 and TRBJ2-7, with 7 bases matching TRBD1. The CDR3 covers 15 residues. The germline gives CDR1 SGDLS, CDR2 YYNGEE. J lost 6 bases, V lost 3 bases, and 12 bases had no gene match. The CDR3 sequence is CASSANPGTVSEQYF. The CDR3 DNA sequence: TGTGCCAGCAGCGCGAACCCCGGGACAGTTTCCGAGCAGTACTTC.

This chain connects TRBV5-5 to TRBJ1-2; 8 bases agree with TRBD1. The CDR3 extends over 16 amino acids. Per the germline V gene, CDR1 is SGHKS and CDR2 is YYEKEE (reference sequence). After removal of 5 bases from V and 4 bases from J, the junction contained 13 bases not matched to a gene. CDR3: CASSPTGQGNIYGYTF. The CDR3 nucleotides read TGTGCCAGCAGTCCTACCGGACAGGGAAATATCTATGGCTACACCTTC.

The CDR3 region has the DNA TGTGCCAGTACTCGCCGCGGGGACACTAGCAATCAGCCCCAGCATTTT. As protein: CASTRRGDTSNQPQHF. V is TRBV19 and J is TRBJ1-5; possible D gene TRBD1, 6 bases. CDR1 and CDR2 from the germline V gene are LNHDA and SQIVND (reference sequence). This CDR3 has 16 amino acids. Trimming left V 7 bases short and J 0 bases short, with 16 bases between.

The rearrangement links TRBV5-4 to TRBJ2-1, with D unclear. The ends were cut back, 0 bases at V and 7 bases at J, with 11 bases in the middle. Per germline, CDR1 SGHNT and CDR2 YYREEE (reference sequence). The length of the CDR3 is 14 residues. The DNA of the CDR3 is TGTGCCAGCAGCTTGGGGCTAGTGGGAAATGAGCAGTTCTTC. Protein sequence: CASSLGLVGNEQFF.